This is a list of T cell receptor beta chains from one sample in a study of T cell responses to AZD1222 COVID-19 vaccine. The protocol was immunoSEQ multiplex PCR, while the TCRdb copy is restricted to in-frame clones and leaves out a portion. The sample shows about 140,000 clones, 92% of them seen only once. The specimen comprised peripheral blood, sampled 28 days after the second AZD1222 dose. These receptors were obtained from an adult who received the AZD1222 COVID-19 vaccine. The CDR3 runs from the conserved cysteine through the conserved F or W. A D gene is named only where the DNA matches it firmly. The size of a clone is reported for some rows only, either as once, few or many, or as a class for expanded clones.

D gene,clone size,V gene,J gene,CDR3 protein,CDR3 DNA
TRBD1,.,TRBV19,TRBJ1-5,CASSISGTGSQPQHF,TGTGCCAGTAGTATTTCGGGGACAGGGTCCCAGCCCCAGCATTTT
TRBD2,.,TRBV19,TRBJ2-3,CASSPRAGENTDTQYF,TGTGCCAGTAGTCCCCGGGCGGGAGAGAACACAGATACGCAGTATTTT
.,.,TRBV25-1,TRBJ1-5,CASRGLPNQPQHF,TGTGCCAGCAGAGGACTGCCCAATCAGCCCCAGCATTTT
.,.,TRBV12-3/TRBV12-4,TRBJ2-1,CASTLPGDEQFF,TGTGCCAGCACCCTACCGGGGGACGAGCAGTTCTTC
.,.,TRBV24-1,TRBJ2-1,CATSTTRGQFF,TGTGCCACCAGCACGACACGGGGGCAGTTCTTC
TRBD1,once,TRBV13,TRBJ2-5,CASSVYRGKTQYF,TGTGCCAGCAGCGTGTACAGGGGTAAGACCCAGTACTTC
.,.,TRBV4-3,TRBJ1-2,CASSQDVQGSYGYTF,TGCGCCAGCAGCCAAGATGTGCAGGGGAGCTATGGCTACACCTTC
.,few,TRBV27,TRBJ1-2,CASSPGAGNYGYTF,TGTGCCAGCAGCCCCGGGGCAGGAAACTATGGCTACACCTTC
.,once,TRBV28,TRBJ1-6,CAAGSDGGNSPLHF,TGTGCCGCCGGGTCGGACGGTGGGAATTCACCCCTCCACTTT
.,.,TRBV7-8,TRBJ1-6,CASSLAGFNSYNSPLHF,TGTGCCAGCAGCTTAGCAGGGTTTAACTCCTATAATTCACCCCTCCACTTT
.,.,TRBV5-1,TRBJ1-4,CASSFGQGSEKLFF,TGCGCCAGCAGCTTCGGGCAGGGATCTGAAAAACTGTTTTTT
TRBD2,.,TRBV11-2,TRBJ2-7,CASSSTSSSSYEQYF,TGTGCCAGCAGCTCGACTAGCTCCAGCTCCTACGAGCAGTACTTC
TRBD2,.,TRBV4-1,TRBJ2-1,CASSQEASYVSSGSYEQFF,TGCGCCAGCAGCCAAGAGGCTTCCTATGTGTCTAGCGGGAGCTATGAGCAGTTCTTC
.,few,TRBV5-4,TRBJ2-3,CASSLGVSTDTQYF,TGTGCCAGCAGCTTGGGGGTCAGCACAGATACGCAGTATTTT
TRBD1,.,TRBV27,TRBJ2-3,CASSLRDRGTDTQYF,TGTGCCAGCAGTTTACGGGACAGGGGCACAGATACGCAGTATTTT
.,.,TRBV5-1,TRBJ2-3,CASSGTTDTQYF,TGCGCCAGCAGTGGAACCACAGATACGCAGTATTTT
.,.,TRBV5-4,TRBJ2-4,CASSLEVAKNIQYF,TGTGCCAGCAGCTTGGAAGTAGCCAAAAACATTCAGTACTTC
.,.,TRBV5-4,TRBJ1-2,CASSAFDPTVLYGYTF,TGTGCCAGCAGCGCATTCGACCCGACCGTCCTCTATGGCTACACCTTC
.,.,TRBV7-9,TRBJ1-6,CASSQNGNSPLHF,TGTGCCAGCAGCCAAAACGGGAATTCACCCCTCCACTTT
.,.,TRBV6-1,TRBJ1-1,CASSDGSYTEAFF,TGTGCCAGCAGTGATGGGAGTTACACTGAAGCTTTCTTT
TRBD1,.,TRBV19,TRBJ1-6,CASSIIAGTGDSPLHF,TGTGCCAGTAGTATCATCGCCGGGACAGGGGATTCACCCCTCCACTTT
.,few,TRBV24-1,TRBJ1-5,CATQHGDHNQPQHF,TGTGCCACTCAGCACGGGGACCACAATCAGCCCCAGCATTTT
.,.,TRBV3-1/TRBV3-2,TRBJ1-2,CASSQAERGGGYTF,TGTGCCAGCAGCCAAGCCGAGAGGGGGGGAGGCTACACCTTC
.,.,TRBV15,TRBJ1-4,CATTGGGSEKLFF,TGTGCCACCACGGGCGGGGGTAGCGAAAAACTGTTTTTT
.,.,TRBV18,TRBJ1-1,CASSLRNTEAFF,TGTGCCAGCTCACTCCGGAACACTGAAGCTTTCTTT
TRBD2,.,TRBV5-3,TRBJ2-7,CARSASSSGVSYEQYF,TGTGCCAGAAGCGCATCCTCTAGCGGTGTCTCCTACGAGCAGTACTTC
.,.,TRBV7-2,TRBJ1-4,CASSSQGMANEKLFF,TGTGCCAGCAGCTCGCAGGGGATGGCTAATGAAAAACTGTTTTTT
.,.,TRBV2,TRBJ2-7,CASGGTVYEQYF,TGTGCCAGCGGGGGGACAGTGTACGAGCAGTACTTC
.,.,TRBV20-1,TRBJ2-2,CSASEGTGELFF,TGCAGTGCTAGTGAGGGCACCGGGGAGCTGTTTTTT
TRBD1,.,TRBV6-5,TRBJ1-1,CASSTQGLNTEAFF,TGTGCCAGCAGTACACAGGGGTTAAACACTGAAGCTTTCTTT
TRBD1,.,TRBV18,TRBJ2-3,CASSPTPGQGGTDTQYF,TGTGCCAGCTCACCTACTCCAGGACAGGGTGGCACAGATACGCAGTATTTT
TRBD1,.,TRBV6-4,TRBJ2-2,CASRRGGTGFDTGELFF,TGTGCCAGCAGGAGAGGGGGGACAGGGTTCGACACCGGGGAGCTGTTTTTT
TRBD1,once,TRBV6-2/TRBV6-3,TRBJ1-2,CASSPYDRGRGYTF,TGTGCCAGCAGTCCCTACGACAGGGGGCGAGGCTACACCTTC
.,.,TRBV7-8,TRBJ2-2,CASSSGTANTGELFF,TGTGCCAGCAGCTCCGGGACTGCTAACACCGGGGAGCTGTTTTTT
TRBD1,once,TRBV7-2,TRBJ1-5,CASSEDRGQPQHF,TGTGCCAGCAGCGAGGACAGGGGCCAGCCCCAGCATTTT
.,.,TRBV7-2,TRBJ1-5,CASSLALGRYQPQHF,TGTGCCAGCAGCTTAGCGTTGGGGCGCTATCAGCCCCAGCATTTT
TRBD1,.,TRBV19,TRBJ1-1,CASRGQSNTEAFF,TGTGCCAGTAGGGGACAGTCGAACACTGAAGCTTTCTTT
TRBD2,few,TRBV9,TRBJ2-3,CASSVGDGREDTQYF,TGTGCCAGCAGCGTAGGTGACGGGAGGGAAGATACGCAGTATTTT
.,.,TRBV6-2/TRBV6-3,TRBJ2-3,CASSYSGISGTQYF,TGTGCCAGCAGTTACTCTGGGATCTCGGGGACGCAGTATTTT
.,.,TRBV14,TRBJ1-1,CASSLSRGTEAFF,TGTGCCAGCAGCCTATCCAGGGGCACTGAAGCTTTCTTT
.,.,TRBV7-9,TRBJ1-4,CASQLIRERATNEKLFF,TGTGCCAGCCAGCTTATTAGGGAAAGGGCAACTAATGAAAAACTGTTTTTT
.,.,TRBV7-6,TRBJ1-6,CASSLAGGVYNSPLHF,TGTGCCAGCAGCTTAGCTGGGGGTGTGTATAATTCACCCCTCCACTTT
.,few,TRBV2,TRBJ2-7,CASLGYSYEQYF,TGTGCCAGCTTGGGCTACTCCTACGAGCAGTACTTC
TRBD2,.,TRBV5-5,TRBJ2-3,CASSRLAGVKDTQYF,TGTGCCAGCAGTCGACTAGCGGGAGTTAAAGATACGCAGTATTTT
.,.,TRBV6-1,TRBJ1-2,CASSEKENYGYTF,TGTGCCAGCAGTGAGAAGGAGAACTATGGCTACACCTTC
.,.,TRBV6-2/TRBV6-3,TRBJ2-7,CASSSPVYEQYF,TGTGCCAGCAGTTCGCCAGTCTACGAGCAGTACTTC
.,.,TRBV29-1,TRBJ1-2,CSVAGYYGYTF,TGCAGCGTTGCAGGGTACTATGGCTACACCTTC
.,.,TRBV5-1,TRBJ2-3,CASSPEGDTQYF,TGCGCCAGCAGTCCGGAGGGGGATACGCAGTATTTT
TRBD2,once,TRBV7-8,TRBJ2-1,CASSQAGEAYNEQFF,TGTGCCAGCAGCCAAGCGGGAGAAGCCTACAATGAGCAGTTCTTC
.,.,TRBV30,TRBJ1-1,CAWDSGVNHEAFF,TGTGCCTGGGACAGCGGGGTAAATCACGAAGCTTTCTTT
.,.,TRBV19,TRBJ2-1,CASSIGFGDEQFF,TGTGCCAGTAGTATTGGGTTCGGGGATGAGCAGTTCTTC
.,.,TRBV19,TRBJ1-1,CASSADTGDTEAFF,TGTGCCAGTAGTGCGGACACAGGAGACACTGAAGCTTTCTTT
.,.,TRBV6-5,TRBJ1-2,CASSYSSPTVNYGYTF,TGTGCCAGCAGTTACTCATCACCGACAGTGAACTATGGCTACACCTTC
.,.,TRBV5-4,TRBJ1-1,CASSPSSPLNTEAFF,TGTGCCAGCAGCCCTAGCTCGCCACTGAACACTGAAGCTTTCTTT
.,.,TRBV7-9,TRBJ1-4,CASSPPVGGRDEKLFF,TGTGCCAGCAGCCCCCCAGTCGGGGGGCGTGATGAAAAACTGTTTTTT
TRBD1,.,TRBV3-1/TRBV3-2,TRBJ2-5,CASSRGTGGGHVRSREETQYF,TGTGCCAGCAGCCGAGGGACAGGGGGCGGGCACGTTCGGAGTAGGGAAGAGACCCAGTACTTC
.,.,TRBV7-9,TRBJ1-2,CATAGRRGDYGYTF,TGTGCCACAGCAGGGCGCCGCGGGGACTATGGCTACACCTTC
TRBD1,.,TRBV5-4,TRBJ2-3,CASSSTGGSTDTQYF,TGTGCCAGCAGCTCAACAGGGGGTAGCACAGATACGCAGTATTTT
.,.,TRBV18,TRBJ2-1,CASSPKVEQFF,TGTGCCAGCTCACCGAAGGTTGAGCAGTTCTTC